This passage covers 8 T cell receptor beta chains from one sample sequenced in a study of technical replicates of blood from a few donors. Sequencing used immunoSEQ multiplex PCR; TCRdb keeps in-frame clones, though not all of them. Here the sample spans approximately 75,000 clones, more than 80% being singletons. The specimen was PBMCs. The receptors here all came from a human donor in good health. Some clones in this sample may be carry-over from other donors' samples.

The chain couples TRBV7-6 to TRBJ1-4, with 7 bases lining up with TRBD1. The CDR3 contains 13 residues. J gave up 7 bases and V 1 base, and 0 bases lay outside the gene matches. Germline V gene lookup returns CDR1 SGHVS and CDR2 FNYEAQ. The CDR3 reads CASSLGQGEKLFF. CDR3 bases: TGTGCCAGCAGCTTAGGACAGGGTGAAAAACTGTTTTTT.

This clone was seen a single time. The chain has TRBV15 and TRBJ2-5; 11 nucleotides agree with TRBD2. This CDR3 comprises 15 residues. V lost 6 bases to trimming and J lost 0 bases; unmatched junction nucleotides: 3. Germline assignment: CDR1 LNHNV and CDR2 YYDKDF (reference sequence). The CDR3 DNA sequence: TGTGCCACCAGTAAGACTAGCGGGAACCAAGAGACCCAGTACTTC. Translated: CATSKTSGNQETQYF.

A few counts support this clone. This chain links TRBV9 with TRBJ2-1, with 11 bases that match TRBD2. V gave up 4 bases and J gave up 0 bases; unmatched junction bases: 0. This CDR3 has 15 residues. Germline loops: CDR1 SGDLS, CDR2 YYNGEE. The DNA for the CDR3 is TGTGCCAGCAGCACTAGCGGGAGCTCCTACAATGAGCAGTTCTTC. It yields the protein CASSTSGSSYNEQFF. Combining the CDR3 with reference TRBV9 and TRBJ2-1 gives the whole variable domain DSGVTQTPKHLITATGQRVTLRCSPRSGDLSVYWYQQSLDQGLQFLIQYYNGEERAKGNILERFSAQQFPDLHSELNLSSLELGDSALYFCASSTSGSSYNEQFFGPGTRLTVL.

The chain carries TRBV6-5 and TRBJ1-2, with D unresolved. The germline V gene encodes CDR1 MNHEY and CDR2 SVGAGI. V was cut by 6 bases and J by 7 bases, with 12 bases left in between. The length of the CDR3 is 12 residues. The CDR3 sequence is CASSQKPSGYTF. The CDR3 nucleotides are TGTGCCAGCAGCCAAAAACCCAGTGGCTACACCTTC.

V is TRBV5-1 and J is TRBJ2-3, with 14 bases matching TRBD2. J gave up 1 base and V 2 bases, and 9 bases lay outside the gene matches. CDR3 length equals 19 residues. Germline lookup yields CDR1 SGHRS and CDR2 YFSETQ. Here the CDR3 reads CASSFNPKGLAGGTDTQYF. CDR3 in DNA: TGCGCCAGCAGCTTTAATCCTAAGGGACTAGCGGGGGGCACAGATACGCAGTATTTT. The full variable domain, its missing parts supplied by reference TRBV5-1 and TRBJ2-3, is KAGVTQTPRYLIKTRGQQVTLSCSPISGHRSVSWYQQTPGQGLQFLFEYFSETQRNKGNFPGRFSGRQFSNSRSEMNVSTLELGDSALYLCASSFNPKGLAGGTDTQYFGPGTRLTVL.

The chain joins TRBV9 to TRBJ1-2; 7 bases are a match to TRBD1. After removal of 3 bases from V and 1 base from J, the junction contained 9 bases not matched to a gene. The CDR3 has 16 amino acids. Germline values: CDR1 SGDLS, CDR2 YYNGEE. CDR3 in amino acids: CASSAPSAGGNYGYTF. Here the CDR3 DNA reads TGTGCCAGCAGCGCTCCATCAGCAGGGGGTAACTATGGCTACACCTTC.

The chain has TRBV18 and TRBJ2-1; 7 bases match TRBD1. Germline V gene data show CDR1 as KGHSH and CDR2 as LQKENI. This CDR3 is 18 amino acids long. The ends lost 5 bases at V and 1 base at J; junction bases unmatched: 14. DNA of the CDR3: TGTGCCAGCTCAAACAGGGGCCCCATGTTGGGTTCCTACAATGAGCAGTTCTTC. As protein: CASSNRGPMLGSYNEQFF.

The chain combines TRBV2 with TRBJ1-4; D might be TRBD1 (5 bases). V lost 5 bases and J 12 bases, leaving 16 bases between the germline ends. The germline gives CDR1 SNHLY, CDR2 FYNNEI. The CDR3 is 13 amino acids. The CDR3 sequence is CASSTQTGSELFF. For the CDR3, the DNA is TGTGCCAGCAGTACCCAAACAGGTTCGGAACTGTTTTTT.